The 25 T cell receptor beta chains reported below all come from one sample, sequenced in a study of T-cell memory formation after mild COVID-19. A single record per CDR3 protein comes from TCRdb applying MiXCR to the 5' RACE reads. The sample lists more than 120,000 distinct CDR3 sequences; 6% to 7% were seen once. Sample: PBMCs or a T cell subset sorted from them (not recorded which). The receptors shown here come from an adult woman who had mild COVID-19 (a few samples of this study predate the infection). Cell type and time point are not known.

This sequence joins TRBV20-1 and TRBJ1-6, with TRBD1 identical over 11 bases. CDR3 length: 15 residues. The J segment lost 5 bases and the V segment lost 5 bases, leaving 5 bases of the junction unmatched. CDR1 and CDR2 from the germline V gene are DFQATT and SNEGSKA (reference sequence). In DNA form, the CDR3 reads TGCAGTGCTCGGACAGGGGGCATGAATAATTCACCCCTCCACTTT. Protein sequence: CSARTGGMNNSPLHF.

This clonotype was observed a handful of times. The chain employs TRBV12-3 or TRBV12-4 and TRBJ2-5, with D possibly called TRBD1 or TRBD2 (6 bases each). Trimming shortened V by 3 bases and J by 6 bases, and 14 bases separated the two germline ends. This CDR3 region has 14 residues. The CDR3 protein is CASSFGGGGKTQYF. DNA of the CDR3: TGTGCCAGCAGTTTCGGCGGAGGGGGAAAGACCCAGTACTTC.

The chain carries TRBV29-1 and TRBJ2-1; 11 nucleotides agree with TRBD2. Germline values: CDR1 SQVTM, CDR2 ANQGSEA. The V gene end was trimmed by 3 bases and the J gene end by 5 bases; junction bases not matched to a gene: 3. The CDR3 has 14 residues. The CDR3 sequence: CSVEGTSGNNEQFF. As DNA, the CDR3 is TGCAGCGTTGAGGGGACTAGCGGAAACAATGAGCAGTTCTTC.

There are many counts of this clonotype. The chain has TRBV6-5 and TRBJ1-1, with D tentatively TRBD1 (6 bases). The CDR3 is 15 residues long. V dropped 0 bases and J dropped 5 bases, with 13 bases sitting between them. The germline gives CDR1 MNHEY, CDR2 SVGAGI. The CDR3 spells CASSYSRNRATEAFF. In DNA, the CDR3 is TGTGCCAGCAGTTACTCGAGAAACAGGGCGACTGAAGCTTTCTTT.

Ten or more counts support this clonotype. V gene TRBV7-9 combines with J gene TRBJ1-2; tentative D call: TRBD1 (5 bases). Germline CDR1 is SEHNR and CDR2 is FQNEAQ (reference sequence). This CDR3 comprises 12 residues. Trimming removed 7 bases from V and 7 bases from J, with 13 bases in between. The CDR3 spells CASTRDVGGYTF. Written as DNA, the CDR3 is TGTGCCAGCACCAGGGATGTCGGTGGCTACACCTTC.

This clonotype has at least ten counts. The rearrangement uses TRBV21-1 and TRBJ1-5. TRBV21-1 is flagged as a pseudogene. The CDR3 runs 9 residues. CDR3 DNA: TGTGCCAGCAATCAGCCCCAGCATTTT. Translation gives CASNQPQHF.

The gene calls are TRBV7-2 and TRBJ2-7; tentatively, D is TRBD2 (5 bases). The CDR3 is 14 residues long. The V gene's germline CDR1 is SGHTA and CDR2 FQGNSA. V was pared by 6 bases and J by 1 base, with 13 bases between. The CDR3 nucleotides are TGTGCCAGCAGAACGGCGGGCTATTCCTACGAGCAGTACTTC. Residues: CASRTAGYSYEQYF.

This clonotype has at least ten counts. The J gene is TRBJ2-3, the V gene TRBV21-1; TRBD1 reflects the table's D call only, with no check against the DNA. TRBV21-1 is designated a pseudogene. This CDR3 region has 18 residues. CDR3 residues: CASSKGSPEQGALDTQYF. The CDR3 DNA follows: TGTGCCAGCAGCAAAGGGAGCCCGGAACAGGGGGCGTTAGATACGCAGTATTTT.

In its sample, this clonotype was seen a few times. The J gene is TRBJ2-5, the V gene TRBV21-1; the table assigns TRBD2, which was not confirmed against the DNA. TRBV21-1 is marked as a pseudogene. The CDR3 is made up of 17 amino acids. CDR3 in amino acids: CASSKVNRSRYQETQYF. In DNA, the CDR3 is TGTGCCAGCAGCAAAGTTAATCGCTCCCGGTACCAAGAGACCCAGTACTTC.

This clonotype came up a few times. The CDR3: CASTGGPSYEQFF. CDR3 nucleotides: TGTGCCAGCACCGGAGGGCCAAGCTATGAGCAGTTCTTC. V gene TRBV25-1 combines with J gene TRBJ2-1, with D perhaps TRBD2 (6 bases). CDR3 size: 13 residues. Germline lookup yields CDR1 MGHDK and CDR2 SYGVNS. V lost 7 bases, J lost 8 bases, and 15 bases lay in between.

This sequence joins TRBV3-1 and TRBJ1-4; TRBD1 might be the D (5 bases). Germline values: CDR1 LGHDT, CDR2 YNNKEL (reference sequence). This CDR3 is 15 amino acids long. Trimming cost V 2 bases and J 7 bases, with 14 bases left between them. The CDR3 loop reads CASSQIIRDGEKLFF. DNA of the CDR3: TGTGCCAGCAGCCAAATAATCCGGGACGGTGAAAAACTGTTTTTT.

This clonotype has ten or more counts. The V call is TRBV5-6, the J call TRBJ2-1; 9 bases are a match to TRBD1. J lost 8 bases, V lost 4 bases, and 7 bases had no gene match. This CDR3 is built from 14 residues. CDR1 is SGHDT, CDR2 YYEEEE, per germline. The DNA for the CDR3 is TGTGCCAGCAGCCGTCGGGACAGGGTGGATGAGCAGTTCTTC. Protein product: CASSRRDRVDEQFF.

This clonotype has just a few counts. V and J are TRBV20-1 and TRBJ1-5; no firm D call. CDR1 and CDR2 (germline): DFQATT, SNEGSKA (reference sequence). V lost 3 bases and J lost 2, with 17 bases in between. This CDR3 has 16 residues. CDR3 loop: CSASPIQAMRNQPQHF. In DNA form, the CDR3 reads TGCAGTGCTAGCCCTATCCAGGCGATGCGCAATCAGCCCCAGCATTTT.

The chain has TRBV24-1 and TRBJ1-1, with TRBD1 as a possible D gene (5 bases). V lost 10 bases and J 2 bases, leaving 10 bases between the germline ends. Germline-derived CDR1 and CDR2 are KGHDR and SFDVKD. The length of the CDR3 is 12 residues. The CDR3 loop is CATKDRNTEAFF. In nucleotides, the CDR3 is TGTGCCACGAAAGACAGAAACACTGAAGCTTTCTTT.

There are many counts of this clonotype. The chain is built from TRBV18 and TRBJ2-1; a weak D match, TRBD2 (6 bases). The germline CDR1 and CDR2 sequences are KGHSH and LQKENI. Between the trimmed V and J ends, which lost 3 bases and 8 bases, there was a span of 8 bases. This CDR3 has 12 residues. The CDR3 coding sequence is TGTGCCAGCTCACCCGGGAGCGATGAGCAGTTCTTC. Its translation is CASSPGSDEQFF.

CDR3 DNA sequence: TGTGCCAGCAGTTTGCATACTAGCGGAGCCTACAATGAGCAGTTCTTC. This sequence encodes CASSLHTSGAYNEQFF. The chain employs TRBV12-3 or TRBV12-4 and TRBJ2-1, with 8 positions matching TRBD2. The CDR3 is 16 residues long. The trim removed 3 bases at V and 2 bases at J, leaving 6 bases unmatched.

A remark on this clonotype: This may stem from a read error, because a much larger clone lies one nucleotide away. J is TRBJ2-7 and V is TRBV5-1, with D possibly being TRBD1 (5 bases). The CDR3 has 13 amino acids. Trimming stripped 1 base from V and 4 bases from J, with 9 bases between. Per germline, CDR1 SGHRS and CDR2 YFSETQ. CDR3 nucleotide sequence: TGCGCCAGCAGCTTGAATAGGGGATACGAGCAGTACTTC. Protein: CASSLNRGYEQYF.

In its sample, this clonotype was seen many times. The rearrangement links TRBV6-5 to TRBJ2-2; the D is unclear. CDR3 length: 14 residues. Looked up from germline, CDR1 is MNHEY and CDR2 is SVGAGI. V lost 1 base to trimming and J lost 8 bases, with 11 bases between them. The CDR3 loop reads CASSYLLLKGELFF. The CDR3 DNA reads as TGTGCCAGCAGTTACTTACTGTTGAAAGGGGAGCTGTTTTTT.

This clonotype has only a few counts. The chain carries TRBV5-1 and TRBJ1-1; D is undetermined. CDR1 and CDR2 (germline): SGHRS, YFSETQ. Trimming left V 5 bases short and J 0 bases short, with 11 bases between. The CDR3 covers 14 residues. The CDR3 reads CASRIWGMNTEAFF. The DNA for the CDR3 is TGCGCCAGCAGGATATGGGGAATGAACACTGAAGCTTTCTTT.

The chain has TRBV28 and TRBJ1-2, with D unresolved. Trimming took off 4 bases at V and 8 bases at J, with 17 bases between the two ends. This CDR3 comprises 14 residues. The germline V gene encodes CDR1 MDHEN and CDR2 SYDVKM. CDR3 protein: CASSSPQRVGGYTF. CDR3 bases: TGTGCCAGCAGTTCCCCCCAGCGGGTAGGGGGCTACACCTTC.

This clonotype was seen repeatedly, ten times or more. The chain carries TRBV18 and TRBJ1-4; no reliable D call. Germline CDR1 and CDR2: KGHSH and LQKENI. V was shortened by 3 bases and J by 0 bases, with 8 bases between the two germline ends. The CDR3 is made up of 15 amino acids. The CDR3 sequence: CASSPRSATNEKLFF. The CDR3, as DNA: TGTGCCAGCTCACCTCGGAGTGCAACTAATGAAAAACTGTTTTTT.

This clonotype was observed a handful of times. The V and J genes are TRBV9 and TRBJ1-1, with D hard to call. Trimming left V 2 bases short and J 0 bases short, with 8 bases between. The CDR3 has 14 residues. The V gene's germline CDR1 is SGDLS and CDR2 YYNGEE. CDR3 region: CASSVEVMNTEAFF. CDR3 coding DNA: TGTGCCAGCAGCGTCGAGGTCATGAACACTGAAGCTTTCTTT.

This sequence joins TRBV7-8 and TRBJ2-2, with TRBD1 as a possible D gene (6 bases). The CDR3 is 17 residues long. The V gene's germline CDR1 is SGHVS and CDR2 FQNEAQ. With 0 bases removed from V and 5 bases from J, the gap between germline ends came to 16 bases. The CDR3 loop is CASSLAGGPGRTGELFF. The CDR3 region has the DNA TGTGCCAGCAGCTTAGCAGGGGGACCTGGTAGGACCGGGGAGCTGTTTTTT.

There are a few counts of this clonotype. The chain combines TRBV18 with TRBJ2-7; TRBD1 agrees at 8 bases. The germline CDR1 and CDR2 sequences are KGHSH and LQKENI. The CDR3 length is 14 residues. V lost 2 bases, J lost 3 bases, and 3 bases stayed unmatched. The chain's CDR3 is CASSPADRDYEQYF. The CDR3 DNA reads TGTGCCAGCTCACCAGCGGACAGGGACTACGAGCAGTACTTC.

This clonotype was counted between two and nine times. The chain carries TRBV18 and TRBJ2-7; D not certain. Per germline, CDR1 KGHSH and CDR2 LQKENI. The CDR3 runs to 15 residues. Between the trimmed V and J ends, which lost 5 bases and 0 bases, there was a span of 14 bases. The CDR3 spells CASSDTVRSSYEQYF. DNA of the CDR3: TGTGCCAGCTCAGATACAGTGAGGAGCTCCTACGAGCAGTACTTC.